In this sample, the clone carrying this T cell receptor (beta chain) turned up many times. The data were obtained in a study of T-cell reconstitution after alpha-beta-depleted transplantation in children. A library of TCRbeta sequences, prepared with unique molecular identifiers, was generated. TCRdb used MiXCR to reprocess the PCR reads, holding one entry per CDR3 protein. The sample carries hundreds of thousands of distinct CDR3 sequences, approximately 17% recorded once. Germline V lookup: CDR1 DFQATT, CDR2 SNEGSKA (reference sequence). The CDR3 has 16 residues. Germline trimming cut 2 bases from V and 4 bases from J; bases unmatched to any gene: 11.

The sample was PBMCs from the stem cell graft donor, taken from the stem cell graft. The TCR comes from a human donor who donated a stem cell graft to a child with acute myeloid leukemia. The chain carries TRBV20-1 and TRBJ2-5, with TRBD2 matching over 9 bases. The CDR3 nucleotides read TGCAGTGCTAGATCGTCCAGGACTAGCGACTTAGAGACCCAGTACTTC. As protein: CSARSSRTSDLETQYF.